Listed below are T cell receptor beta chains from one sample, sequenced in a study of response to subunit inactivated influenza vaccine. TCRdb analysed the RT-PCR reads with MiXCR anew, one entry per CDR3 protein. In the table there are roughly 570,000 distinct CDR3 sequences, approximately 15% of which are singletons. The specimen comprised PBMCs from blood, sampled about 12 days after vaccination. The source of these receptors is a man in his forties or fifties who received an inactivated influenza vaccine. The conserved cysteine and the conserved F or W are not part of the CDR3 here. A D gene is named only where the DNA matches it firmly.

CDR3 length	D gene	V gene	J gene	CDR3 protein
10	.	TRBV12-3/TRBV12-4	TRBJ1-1	ASRIPGGEAF
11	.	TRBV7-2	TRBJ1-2	ASSLSGSDGYT
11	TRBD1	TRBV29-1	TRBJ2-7	SVEGTGNYEQY
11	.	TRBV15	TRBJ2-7	ATSREDSYEQY
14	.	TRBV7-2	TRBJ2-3	ASSPPGTGRTDTQY
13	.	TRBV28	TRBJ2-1	ASRAFAGRGNEQF
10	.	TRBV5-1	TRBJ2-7	ASSFNQYEQY
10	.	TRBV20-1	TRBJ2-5	SARGREETQY
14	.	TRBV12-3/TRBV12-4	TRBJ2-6	ASSFPQGSGANVLT
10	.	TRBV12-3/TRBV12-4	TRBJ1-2	ASSPSGFSYT
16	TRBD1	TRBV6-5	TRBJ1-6	ASSYSRPRTGTNSPLH
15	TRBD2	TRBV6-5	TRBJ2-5	ASSYHLRTSGRVNQY
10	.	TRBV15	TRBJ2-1	ATSRDSNEQF
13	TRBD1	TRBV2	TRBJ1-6	ASSPRTGLHSPLH
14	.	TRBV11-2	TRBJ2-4	ASSPLRALAKNIQY
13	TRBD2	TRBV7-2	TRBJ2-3	ASSSWGGEGDTQY
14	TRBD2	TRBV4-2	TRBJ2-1	ASSQALAGPTDEQF
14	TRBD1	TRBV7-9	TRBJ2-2	ASRRQGRLTTGELF
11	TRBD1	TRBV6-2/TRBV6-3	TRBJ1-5	ASRAGGGQPQH
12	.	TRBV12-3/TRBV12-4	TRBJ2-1	ASSLYGEYNEQL
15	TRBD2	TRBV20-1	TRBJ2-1	SARDLRLADSYNEQF
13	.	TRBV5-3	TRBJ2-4	AILRGDGAKNIQY
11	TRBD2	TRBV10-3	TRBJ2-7	AISLAGVSEQY
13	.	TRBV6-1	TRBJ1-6	ASSEAWTGNSPLH
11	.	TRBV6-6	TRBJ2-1	ASSYAGLNEQF
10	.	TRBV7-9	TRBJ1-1	ASRLNQDKAF
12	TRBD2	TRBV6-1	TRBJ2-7	ASRGLAGAYEQY
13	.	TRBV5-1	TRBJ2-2	ASSLASLNTGELF
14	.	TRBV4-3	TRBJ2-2	ASSQDLYRNTGELF
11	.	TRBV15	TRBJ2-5	ATSRDPIETQY
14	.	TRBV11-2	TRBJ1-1	ASSLVRAAPNTEAF
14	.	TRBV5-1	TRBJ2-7	ASSTATGTGKYEQY
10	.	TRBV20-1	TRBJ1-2	SAYTGIGGYT
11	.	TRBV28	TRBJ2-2	ATLRPNTGELF
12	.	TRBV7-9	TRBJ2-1	ASSLAEGWDEQF
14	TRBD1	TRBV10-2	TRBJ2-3	ASSDRGSPSTDTQY
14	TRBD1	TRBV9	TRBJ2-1	ASSQGQGPVYNEQF
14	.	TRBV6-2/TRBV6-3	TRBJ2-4	ASSYPGAQGKNIQY
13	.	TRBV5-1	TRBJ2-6	ASRMGGSGANVLT
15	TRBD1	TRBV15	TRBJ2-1	ATSRESSWDREDEQF
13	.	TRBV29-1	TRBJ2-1	SVESRGGPYNEQF
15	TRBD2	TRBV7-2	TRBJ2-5	ASSFSVLAGGGETQY
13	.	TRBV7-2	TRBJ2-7	ASSLAVGRGHEQY
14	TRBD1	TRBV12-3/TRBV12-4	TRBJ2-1	ASSLDPGQANNEQF
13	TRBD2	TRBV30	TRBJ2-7	AWSVFGTSTYEQY
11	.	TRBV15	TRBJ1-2	ATSRDSNYGYT
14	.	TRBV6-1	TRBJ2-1	ASSPTMGGLSNEQF
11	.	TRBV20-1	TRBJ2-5	SAREPSKETQY
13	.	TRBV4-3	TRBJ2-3	ASSQDFLGTDTQY
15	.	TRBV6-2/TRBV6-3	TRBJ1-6	ATKPAVYREANSPLH
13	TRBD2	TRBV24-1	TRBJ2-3	ATSRWRGSEDTQY
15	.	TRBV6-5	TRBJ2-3	ASSYSGRLGATDTQY
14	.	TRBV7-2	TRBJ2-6	ASSQLGRSGANVLT
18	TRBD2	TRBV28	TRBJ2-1	ASSSQSTSGRVYSYNEQF
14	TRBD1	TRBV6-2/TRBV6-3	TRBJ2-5	ASSYGTGTARGTQY
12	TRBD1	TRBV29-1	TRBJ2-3	SVDRGPSTDTQY
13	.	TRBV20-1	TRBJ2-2	SARDGGANTGELF
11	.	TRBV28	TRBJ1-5	ASSWGVGQPQH
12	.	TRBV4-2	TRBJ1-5	ASSLGRRNQPQH
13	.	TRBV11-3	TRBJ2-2	ASSPHGGVWGELF